This T cell receptor (beta chain) is drawn from a study of shared clonotypes between healthy human individuals. On the study more broadly: For every donor, three CD4 naive, three CD4 memory, two CD8 naive and one CD8 memory plates were used. Study-wide results and caveats: Deeper or shallower sequencing was expected to change how clonotypes are shared among donors.

CDR3 length: 12 amino acids. The V gene's germline CDR1 is MGHDK and CDR2 SYGVNS. Between the trimmed V and J ends, which lost 6 bases and 4 bases, there was a span of 9 bases. Comment on this clone: Its antigen is unknown. This same CDR3 is encoded by further DNA sequences in the sample.

TCRdb keeps only in-frame clones here, not all; method: immunoSEQ multiplex PCR. The table lists some 2.1 million clones, just over 90% of them singletons, with about 1.7% in the top ten. In the naive CD8 group, cells lacked CD45RO and were positively selected for CCR7, so terminally differentiated effector memory CD45RA+ cells were left out. Donors were Caucasian adults residing in Nashville, Tennessee, USA. Material: naive CD8+ T cells from PBMCs. The clonotype comes from a man aged 18 to 29 in good health. Some clones in this sample may be carry-over from other donors' samples. The V gene is TRBV25-1, the J gene TRBJ1-2; D remains ambiguous. This CDR3 is CASSEGLYGYTF. The CDR3 coding sequence is TGTGCCAGCAGCGAAGGACTCTATGGCTACACCTTC.